This T cell receptor beta chain emerged from a study of cytomegalovirus exposure and HLA in healthy donors. Study outcomes and limitations: Generally TCR sequences proved uncommon, though certain public TCRs appeared in numerous donors.

The validation cohort, a group of more than 95 subjects, included the donors and was separate from the roughly 670-subject first cohort. With regard to this clone: Its cognate antigen is unknown.

TCRdb's copy holds only in-frame clones and misses some; the assay was immunoSEQ multiplex PCR. The top ten hold about 1.9% of the sample, which has 65,000 to 80,000 clones, 90% to 95% seen once. The sequence was obtained from a woman aged 18 to 35 in good health and CMV-seropositive. The sequencing sample was made of PBMCs.

As DNA, the CDR3 is TGTGCCAGCAGGAGGGACACCGGGGAGCTGTTTTTT. Protein: CASRRDTGELFF. The chain uses TRBV9 and TRBJ2-2, with D perhaps matching TRBD2 (5 bases). Between the trimmed V and J ends, which lost 5 bases and 3 bases, there was a span of 5 bases. The CDR3 has 12 amino acids. The germline V gene has CDR1 SGDLS and CDR2 YYNGEE.